This TCR beta chain stems from a study of shared clonotypes between healthy human individuals. In the original analysis: Junction-only immunoSEQ data arrived without quality scores, meaning filtering differed. TCRdb's table, derived via immunoSEQ multiplex PCR, lists solely in-frame clones and lacks some. V, J and clone size reflect that table, while D and trimming were determined from the DNA. The table shows 1.4 million or so clones, with roughly 98.5% occurring only once. This CDR3 spans 13 amino acids. Germline V lookup: CDR1 SGHAT, CDR2 FQNNGV. Trimming took 3 bases from V and 2 from J; bases not matched to a gene: 0. Turning to this clone: The sample has other DNA sequences that encode this CDR3 too.

The chain is built from TRBV11-2 and TRBJ2-5; 7 nucleotides match TRBD2. The receptor comes from a man aged 30 to 45 in good health. Material for sequencing was naive CD4+ T cells sorted from blood. Subset: CD45RA+ positively selected. CDR3 amino acids: CASSFGGQETQYF. CDR3 nucleotide sequence: TGTGCCAGCAGCTTCGGGGGGCAAGAGACCCAGTACTTC.